The clone carrying this T cell receptor (beta chain) was counted at least ten times. Its specificity is not known. The data stem from a study of T cell repertoires in cytomegalovirus infection. General study points: There were HLA-C-restricted CMV-specific TCR beta clonotypes dominating the ex vivo response. Cumulative frequency of public TCR beta families picked out carriers of CMV plus the relevant HLA.

One entry per CDR3 protein results from TCRdb running MiXCR on the reads. The sample includes nearly 700,000 distinct CDR3 sequences, around a third of them seen just once. The origin of this receptor is a human donor in good health (CMV status not recorded). Some clones in this sample may be carry-over from other donors' samples. The sample was cultured PBMCs, taken from culture after CMV antigen stimulation.

CDR3 sequence reads: CASTQVSRRLTGELFF. In DNA form, the CDR3 reads TGTGCCAGCACCCAGGTATCCCGCCGGCTCACCGGGGAGCTGTTTTTT. V is TRBV7-8 and J is TRBJ2-2; D is unclear. This CDR3 has 16 residues. CDR1 and CDR2 (germline): SGHVS, FQNEAQ. V was clipped by 7 bases and J by 4 bases, with 19 bases between them.